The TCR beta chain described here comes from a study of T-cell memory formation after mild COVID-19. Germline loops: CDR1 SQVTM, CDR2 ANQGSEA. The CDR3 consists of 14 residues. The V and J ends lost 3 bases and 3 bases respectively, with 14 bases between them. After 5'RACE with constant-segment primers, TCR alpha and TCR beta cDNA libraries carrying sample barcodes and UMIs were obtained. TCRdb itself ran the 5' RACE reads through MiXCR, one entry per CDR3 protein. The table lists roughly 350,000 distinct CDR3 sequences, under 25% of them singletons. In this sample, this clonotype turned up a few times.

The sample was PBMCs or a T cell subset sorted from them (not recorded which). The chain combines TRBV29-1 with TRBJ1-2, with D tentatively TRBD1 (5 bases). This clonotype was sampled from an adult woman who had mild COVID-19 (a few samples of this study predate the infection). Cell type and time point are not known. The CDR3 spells CSVESRGQDYGYTF. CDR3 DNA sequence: TGCAGCGTTGAGTCGCGGGGCCAGGACTATGGCTACACCTTC.